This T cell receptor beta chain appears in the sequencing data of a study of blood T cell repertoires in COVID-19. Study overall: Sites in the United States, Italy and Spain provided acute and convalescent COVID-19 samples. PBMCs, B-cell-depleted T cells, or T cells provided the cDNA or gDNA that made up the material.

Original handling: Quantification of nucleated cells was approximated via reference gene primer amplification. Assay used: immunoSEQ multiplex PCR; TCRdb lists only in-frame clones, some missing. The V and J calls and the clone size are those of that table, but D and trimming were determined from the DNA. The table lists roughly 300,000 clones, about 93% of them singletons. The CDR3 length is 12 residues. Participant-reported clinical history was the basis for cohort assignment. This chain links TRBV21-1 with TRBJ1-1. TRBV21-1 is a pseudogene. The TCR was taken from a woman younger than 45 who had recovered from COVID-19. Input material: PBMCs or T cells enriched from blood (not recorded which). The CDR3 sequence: CASSKIGGSAFF. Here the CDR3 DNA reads TGTGCCAGCAGCAAGATTGGAGGGTCGGCTTTCTTT.